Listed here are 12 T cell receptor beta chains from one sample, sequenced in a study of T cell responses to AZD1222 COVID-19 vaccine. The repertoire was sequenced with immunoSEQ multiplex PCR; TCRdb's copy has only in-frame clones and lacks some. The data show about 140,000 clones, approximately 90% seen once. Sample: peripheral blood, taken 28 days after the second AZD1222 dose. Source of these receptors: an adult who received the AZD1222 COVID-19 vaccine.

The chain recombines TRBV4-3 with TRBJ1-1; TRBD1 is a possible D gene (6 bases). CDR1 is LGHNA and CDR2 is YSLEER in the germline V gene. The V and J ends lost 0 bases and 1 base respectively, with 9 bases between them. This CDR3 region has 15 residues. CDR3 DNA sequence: TGCGCCAGCAGCCAAGAAGGGACAAGGAACACTGAAGCTTTCTTT. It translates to CASSQEGTRNTEAFF.

The CDR3 loop reads CASSQPSGGLNEQFF. The CDR3 DNA reads TGCGCCAGCAGCCAACCTAGCGGGGGGTTAAACGAGCAGTTCTTC. The rearrangement uses TRBV4-3 and TRBJ2-1; 11 bases map to TRBD2. Germline CDR1 and CDR2: LGHNA and YSLEER. The CDR3 sequence is 15 residues long. Trimming removed 2 bases from V and 10 bases from J; junction bases left unmatched: 7.

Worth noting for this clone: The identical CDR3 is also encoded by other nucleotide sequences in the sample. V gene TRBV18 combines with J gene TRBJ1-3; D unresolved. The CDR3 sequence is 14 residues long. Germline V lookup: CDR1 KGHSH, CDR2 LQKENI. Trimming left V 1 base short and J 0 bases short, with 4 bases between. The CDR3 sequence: CASSPQGSGNTIYF. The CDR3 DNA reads TGTGCCAGCTCACCACAAGGCTCTGGAAACACCATATATTTT.

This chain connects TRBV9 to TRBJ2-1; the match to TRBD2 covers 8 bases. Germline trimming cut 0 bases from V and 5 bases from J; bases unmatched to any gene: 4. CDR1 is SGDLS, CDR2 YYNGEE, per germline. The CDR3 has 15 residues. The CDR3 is CASSVGTGGNNEQFF. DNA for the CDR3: TGTGCCAGCAGCGTAGGGACGGGAGGGAACAATGAGCAGTTCTTC.

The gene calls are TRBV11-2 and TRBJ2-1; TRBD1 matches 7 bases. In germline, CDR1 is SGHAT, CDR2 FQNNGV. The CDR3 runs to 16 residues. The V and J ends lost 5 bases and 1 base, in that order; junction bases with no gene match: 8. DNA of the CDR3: TGTGCCAGCAGCACCTCACAGGGGAAATCCTACAATGAGCAGTTCTTC. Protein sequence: CASSTSQGKSYNEQFF.

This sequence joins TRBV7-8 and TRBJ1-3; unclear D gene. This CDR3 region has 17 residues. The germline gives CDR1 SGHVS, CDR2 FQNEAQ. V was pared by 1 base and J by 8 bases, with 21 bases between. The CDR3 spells CASSLVPGRTGGDTIYF. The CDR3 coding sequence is TGTGCCAGCAGCTTAGTCCCAGGTCGCACGGGCGGGGACACCATATATTTT.

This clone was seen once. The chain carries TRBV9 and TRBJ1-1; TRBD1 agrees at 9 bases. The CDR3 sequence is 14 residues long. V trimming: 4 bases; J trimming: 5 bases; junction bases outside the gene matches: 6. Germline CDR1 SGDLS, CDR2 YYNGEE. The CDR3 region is CASSLTGGRTEAFF. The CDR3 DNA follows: TGTGCCAGCAGCCTAACAGGGGGCAGGACTGAAGCTTTCTTT.

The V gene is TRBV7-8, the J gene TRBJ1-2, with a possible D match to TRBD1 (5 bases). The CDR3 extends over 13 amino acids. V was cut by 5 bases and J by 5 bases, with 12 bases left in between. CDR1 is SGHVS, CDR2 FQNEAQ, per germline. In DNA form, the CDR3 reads TGTGCCAGCAGCCCTATAGGGGTTTATGGCTACACCTTC. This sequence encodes CASSPIGVYGYTF.

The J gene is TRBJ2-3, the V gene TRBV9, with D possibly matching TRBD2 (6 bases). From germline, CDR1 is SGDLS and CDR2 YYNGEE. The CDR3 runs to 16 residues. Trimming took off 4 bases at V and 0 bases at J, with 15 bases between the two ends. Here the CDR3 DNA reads TGTGCCAGCAGCCCGAGGGCGCGGGAAAGCACAGATACGCAGTATTTT. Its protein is CASSPRARESTDTQYF. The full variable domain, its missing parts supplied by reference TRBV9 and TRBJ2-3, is DSGVTQTPKHLITATGQRVTLRCSPRSGDLSVYWYQQSLDQGLQFLIQYYNGEERAKGNILERFSAQQFPDLHSELNLSSLELGDSALYFCASSPRARESTDTQYFGPGTRLTVL.

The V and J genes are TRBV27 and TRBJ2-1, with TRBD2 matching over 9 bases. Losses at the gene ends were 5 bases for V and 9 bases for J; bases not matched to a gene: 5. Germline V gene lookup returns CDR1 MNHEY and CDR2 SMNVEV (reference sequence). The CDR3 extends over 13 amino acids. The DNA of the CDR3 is TGTGCCAGCAGTCTTATAGCGGGAGTTGAGCAGTTCTTC. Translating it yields CASSLIAGVEQFF.

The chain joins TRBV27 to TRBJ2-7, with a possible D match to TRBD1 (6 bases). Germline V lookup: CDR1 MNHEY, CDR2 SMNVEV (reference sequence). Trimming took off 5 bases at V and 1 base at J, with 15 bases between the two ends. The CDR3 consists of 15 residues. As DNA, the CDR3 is TGTGCCAGCAGTGAAAACTCGGGACAATCCTACGAGCAGTACTTC. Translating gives CASSENSGQSYEQYF.

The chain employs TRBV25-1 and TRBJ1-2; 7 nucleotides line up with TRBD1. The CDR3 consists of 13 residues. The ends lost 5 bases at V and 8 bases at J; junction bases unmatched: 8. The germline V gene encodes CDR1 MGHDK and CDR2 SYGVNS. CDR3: CASSKQGREGYTF. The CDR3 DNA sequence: TGTGCCAGCAGTAAACAGGGGCGAGAGGGCTACACCTTC.